The 8 T cell receptor beta chains given below trace back to one sample, sequenced in a study of T cell clonotyping in hematopoietic cell transplantation. The time point here: recipient sample about 28 days before transplant, after cytoreduction. This table comes from immunoSEQ multiplex PCR, and its TCRdb copy is limited to in-frame clones, with some not included. The data show about 20,000 clones, about nine tenths seen once. This specimen was peripheral blood mononuclear cells, taken before stem cell transplant. The receptors come from a man in his late teens or twenties with biphenotypic leukemia. Some clones in this sample may be carry-over from other donors' samples.

This chain connects TRBV27 to TRBJ2-7; 12 positions match TRBD2. Germline lookup yields CDR1 MNHEY and CDR2 SMNVEV (reference sequence). This CDR3 region has 14 residues. CDR3 in amino acids: CARPGLAGQYEQYF. DNA of the CDR3: TGTGCAAGGCCGGGACTAGCGGGTCAATACGAGCAGTACTTC.

The CDR3 region has the DNA TGTGCCAGCAGCGACCGGGGAGTTGACGATGAGCAGTTCTTC. Residues: CASSDRGVDDEQFF. The chain recombines TRBV5-8 with TRBJ2-1; tentatively, D is TRBD2 (5 bases). The CDR3 sequence is 14 residues long. The V end was cut by 4 bases, the J end by 8 bases, with 16 bases between. The germline V gene encodes CDR1 SGHTS and CDR2 YDEGEE.

J is TRBJ2-3 and V is TRBV7-9, with TRBD2 identical over 9 bases. The CDR3 has 17 residues. V lost 2 bases to trimming and J lost 1 base; unmatched junction nucleotides: 7. CDR1 and CDR2 from the germline V gene are SEHNR and FQNEAQ (reference sequence). Written as DNA, the CDR3 is TGTGCCAGCAGCTTAATGGGGCGGGAGGGCGGCACAGATACGCAGTATTTT. It is translated as CASSLMGREGGTDTQYF.

J is TRBJ2-2 and V is TRBV5-4; D is possibly TRBD1 or TRBD2 (6 bases each). CDR1 and CDR2 from the germline V gene are SGHNT and YYREEE (reference sequence). Trimming took off 3 bases at V and 2 bases at J, with 11 bases between the two ends. The CDR3 is made up of 15 amino acids. The CDR3 nucleotides read TGTGCCAGCAGCTCCGGGGGCGGTAACACCGGGGAGCTGTTTTTT. Encoded protein: CASSSGGGNTGELFF.

The chain carries TRBV6-1 and TRBJ2-3; D possibly corresponds to TRBD2 (6 bases). The germline V gene has CDR1 MNHNS and CDR2 SASEGT. This CDR3 region has 17 residues. Trimming removed 1 base at V and 2 bases at J, with 16 bases between. DNA of the CDR3: TGTGCCAGCAGTGAAGAAATGTGGCGGGGATTCACAGATACGCAGTATTTT. Translated: CASSEEMWRGFTDTQYF.

The table lists this clone with a few counts. The chain links TRBV29-1 to TRBJ2-5; D is possibly TRBD1 (5 bases). The CDR3 is 11 amino acids. V dropped 6 bases and J dropped 2 bases, with 7 bases sitting between them. CDR1 is SQVTM, CDR2 ANQGSEA, per germline. The CDR3 spells CSVGQQETQYF. CDR3 DNA: TGCAGCGTGGGGCAGCAAGAGACCCAGTACTTC.

The chain has TRBV29-1 and TRBJ1-1; D remains unclear. CDR3 size: 11 residues. Deletions cut 6 bases from V and 11 bases from J, with 16 bases between. Germline values: CDR1 SQVTM, CDR2 ANQGSEA. Here the CDR3 DNA reads TGCAGCGTCCGGGAGGGATCGATGGCTTTCTTT. As protein: CSVREGSMAFF.

The table lists this clone with a count of one. V and J are TRBV11-3 and TRBJ2-7; TRBD2 matches at 14 bases. Germline V CDR1 and CDR2: SGHNT, YENEEA. This CDR3 has 16 residues. V dropped 3 bases and J dropped 5; count of bases not matched to a gene: 6. CDR3 amino acids: CASSFGTSGSGDEQYF. DNA of the CDR3: TGTGCCAGCAGCTTCGGGACTAGCGGGAGTGGGGACGAGCAGTACTTC.